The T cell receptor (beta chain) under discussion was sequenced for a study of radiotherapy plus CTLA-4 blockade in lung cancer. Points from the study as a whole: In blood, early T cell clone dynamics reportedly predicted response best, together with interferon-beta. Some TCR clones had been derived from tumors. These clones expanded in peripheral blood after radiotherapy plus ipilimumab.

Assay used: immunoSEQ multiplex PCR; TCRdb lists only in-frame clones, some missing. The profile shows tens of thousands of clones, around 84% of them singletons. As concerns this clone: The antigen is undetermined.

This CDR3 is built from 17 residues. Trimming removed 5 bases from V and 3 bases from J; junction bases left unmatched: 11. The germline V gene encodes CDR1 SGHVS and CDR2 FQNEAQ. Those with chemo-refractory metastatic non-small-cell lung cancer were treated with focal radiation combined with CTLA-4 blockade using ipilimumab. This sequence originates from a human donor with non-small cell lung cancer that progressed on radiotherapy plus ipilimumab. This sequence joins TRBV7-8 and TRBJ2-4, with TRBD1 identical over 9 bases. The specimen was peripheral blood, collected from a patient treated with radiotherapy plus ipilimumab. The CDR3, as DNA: TGTGCCAGCAGCAAAATCCCTTGGACAGGGGTCAAAAACATTCAGTACTTC. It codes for CASSKIPWTGVKNIQYF.